This TCR beta chain was captured in a study of Tregs in tolerant kidney transplant recipients. Method: immunoSEQ multiplex PCR; TCRdb's copy keeps in-frame clones and lacks some. The table shows 100,000 to 120,000 clones, with nearly 90% occurring only once. The ends lost 2 bases at V and 8 bases at J; junction bases unmatched: 4. Germline CDR1 and CDR2: KGHSH and LQKENI. This CDR3 has 14 residues. This chain uses TRBV18 with TRBJ1-2; TRBD1 aligns across 11 bases. The sequencing used CD4+ T cells from blood, collected before the transplant. This sequence originates from a human donor who received a combined kidney and bone marrow transplant. The CDR3 nucleotides read TGTGCCAGCTCACCAGGACAGGGGGCAGAAGGCTACACCTTC. Translated: CASSPGQGAEGYTF.